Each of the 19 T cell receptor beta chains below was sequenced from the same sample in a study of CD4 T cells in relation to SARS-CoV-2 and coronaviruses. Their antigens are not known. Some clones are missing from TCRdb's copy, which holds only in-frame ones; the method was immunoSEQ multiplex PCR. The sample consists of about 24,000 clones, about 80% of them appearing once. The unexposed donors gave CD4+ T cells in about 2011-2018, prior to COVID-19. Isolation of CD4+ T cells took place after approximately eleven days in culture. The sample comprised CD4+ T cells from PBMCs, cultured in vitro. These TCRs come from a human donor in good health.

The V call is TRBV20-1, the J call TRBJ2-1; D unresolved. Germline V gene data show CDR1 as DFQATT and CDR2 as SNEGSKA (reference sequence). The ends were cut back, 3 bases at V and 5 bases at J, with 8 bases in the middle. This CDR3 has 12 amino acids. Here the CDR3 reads CSASLHDNEQFF. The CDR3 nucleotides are TGCAGTGCTAGTTTGCACGACAATGAGCAGTTCTTC.

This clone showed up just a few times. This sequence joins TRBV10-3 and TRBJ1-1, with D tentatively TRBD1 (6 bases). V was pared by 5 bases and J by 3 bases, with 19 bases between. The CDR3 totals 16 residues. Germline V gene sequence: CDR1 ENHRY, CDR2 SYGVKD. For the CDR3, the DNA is TGTGCCATCAGTCCTCTAGGGGGGATGGCGGACACTGAAGCTTTCTTT. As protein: CAISPLGGMADTEAFF.

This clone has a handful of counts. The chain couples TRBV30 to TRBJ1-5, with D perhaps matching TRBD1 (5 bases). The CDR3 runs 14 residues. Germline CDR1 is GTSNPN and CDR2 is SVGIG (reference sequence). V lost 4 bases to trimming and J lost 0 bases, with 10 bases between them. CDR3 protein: CAWNRGDSNQPQHF. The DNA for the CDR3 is TGTGCCTGGAACCGGGGCGATAGCAATCAGCCCCAGCATTTT.

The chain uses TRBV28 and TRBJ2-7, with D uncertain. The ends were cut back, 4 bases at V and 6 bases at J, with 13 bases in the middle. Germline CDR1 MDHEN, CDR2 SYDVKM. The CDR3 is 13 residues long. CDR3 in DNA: TGTGCCAGCAGTTCCCCAACTCGGTCCGAGCAGTACTTC. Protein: CASSSPTRSEQYF.

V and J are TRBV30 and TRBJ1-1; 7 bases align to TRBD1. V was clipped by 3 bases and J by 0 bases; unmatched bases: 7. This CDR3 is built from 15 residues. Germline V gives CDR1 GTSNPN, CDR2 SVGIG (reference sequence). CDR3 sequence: CAWRNAGTVNTEAFF. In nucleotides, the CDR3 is TGTGCCTGGAGGAACGCCGGGACAGTGAACACTGAAGCTTTCTTT.

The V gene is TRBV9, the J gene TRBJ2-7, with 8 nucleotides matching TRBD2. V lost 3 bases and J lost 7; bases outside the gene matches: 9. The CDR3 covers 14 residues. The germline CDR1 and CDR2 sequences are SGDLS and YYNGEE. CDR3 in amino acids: CASSALAGTGEQYF. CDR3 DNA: TGTGCCAGCAGCGCCTTAGCGGGGACGGGGGAGCAGTACTTC.

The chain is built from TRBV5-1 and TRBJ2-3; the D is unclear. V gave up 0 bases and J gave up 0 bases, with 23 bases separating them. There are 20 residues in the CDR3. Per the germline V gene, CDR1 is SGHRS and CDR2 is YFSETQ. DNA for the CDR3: TGCGCCAGCAGCTTGGCCACGTCCAGACGGACGATAATAAGCACAGATACGCAGTATTTT. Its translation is CASSLATSRRTIISTDTQYF.

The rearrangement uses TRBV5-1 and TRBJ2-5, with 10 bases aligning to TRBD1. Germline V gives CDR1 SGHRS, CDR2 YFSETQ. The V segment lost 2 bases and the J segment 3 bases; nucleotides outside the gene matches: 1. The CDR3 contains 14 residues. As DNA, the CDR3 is TGCGCCAGCAGCTTCGGGACAGGGGAAGAGACCCAGTACTTC. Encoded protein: CASSFGTGEETQYF.

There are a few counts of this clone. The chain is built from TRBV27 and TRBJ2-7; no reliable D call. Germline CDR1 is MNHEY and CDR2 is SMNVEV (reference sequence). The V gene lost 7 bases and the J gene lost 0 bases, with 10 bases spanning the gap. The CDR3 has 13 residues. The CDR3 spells CASKSVVSYEQYF. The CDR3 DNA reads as TGTGCCAGCAAGTCAGTGGTCTCCTACGAGCAGTACTTC.

CDR3 sequence: CASRRGTSGSEQYF. The CDR3 bases are TGTGCCAGCAGACGGGGGACTAGCGGGAGTGAGCAGTACTTC. The rearrangement joins TRBV3-1 (or the pseudogene TRBV3-2) to TRBJ2-7; 14 bases are shared with TRBD2. This CDR3 has 14 amino acids. Germline-derived CDR1 and CDR2 are LGHDT and YNNKEL (reference sequence). Trimming took 6 bases from V and 7 from J; bases not matched to a gene: 5.

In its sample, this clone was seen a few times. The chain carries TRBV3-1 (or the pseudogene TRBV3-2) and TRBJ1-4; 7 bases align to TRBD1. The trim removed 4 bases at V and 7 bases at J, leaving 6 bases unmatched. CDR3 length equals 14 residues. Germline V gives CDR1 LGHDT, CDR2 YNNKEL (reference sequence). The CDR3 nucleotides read TGTGCCAGCAGCCCAACAGGGGCCACTGAAAAACTGTTTTTT. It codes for CASSPTGATEKLFF.

DNA of the CDR3: TGTGCCAGCAGCTTGGGCAGGAGCTCCTATAATTCACCCCTCCACTTT. Protein: CASSLGRSSYNSPLHF. The chain couples TRBV5-5 to TRBJ1-6; no definite D call. This CDR3 is built from 16 residues. V was shortened by 0 bases and J by 0 bases, with 7 bases between the two germline ends. The germline CDR1 and CDR2 sequences are SGHKS and YYEKEE (reference sequence).

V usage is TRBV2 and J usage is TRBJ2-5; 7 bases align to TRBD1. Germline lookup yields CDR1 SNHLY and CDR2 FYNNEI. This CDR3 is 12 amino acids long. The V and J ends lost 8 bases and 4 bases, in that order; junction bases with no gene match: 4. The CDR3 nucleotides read TGTGCCAGCCGAGGGGGCGCAGAGACCCAGTACTTC. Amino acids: CASRGGAETQYF.

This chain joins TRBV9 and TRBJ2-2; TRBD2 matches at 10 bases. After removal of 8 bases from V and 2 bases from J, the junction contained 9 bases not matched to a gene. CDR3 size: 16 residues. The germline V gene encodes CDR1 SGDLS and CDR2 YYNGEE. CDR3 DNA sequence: TGTGCCAGTACGCCGCTAGCGGGAGTTAACACCGGGGAGCTGTTTTTT. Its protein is CASTPLAGVNTGELFF.

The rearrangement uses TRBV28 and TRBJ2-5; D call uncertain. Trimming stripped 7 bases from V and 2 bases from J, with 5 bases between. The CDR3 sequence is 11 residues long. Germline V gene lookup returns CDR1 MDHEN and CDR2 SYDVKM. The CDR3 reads CASNHQETQYF. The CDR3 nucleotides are TGTGCCAGCAATCATCAAGAGACCCAGTACTTC.

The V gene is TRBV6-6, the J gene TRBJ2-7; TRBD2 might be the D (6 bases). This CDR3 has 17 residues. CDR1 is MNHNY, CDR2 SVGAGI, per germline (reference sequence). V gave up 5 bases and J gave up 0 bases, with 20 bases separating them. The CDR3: CASSPRVAVRLSYEQYF. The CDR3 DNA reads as TGTGCCAGCAGTCCGAGGGTAGCGGTCCGGCTCTCCTACGAGCAGTACTTC.

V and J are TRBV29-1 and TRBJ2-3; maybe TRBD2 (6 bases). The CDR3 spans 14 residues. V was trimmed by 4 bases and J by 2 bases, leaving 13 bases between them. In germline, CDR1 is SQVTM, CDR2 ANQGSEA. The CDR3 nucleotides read TGCAGCGTTGCGGGCGGGACTGACACAGATACGCAGTATTTT. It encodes CSVAGGTDTDTQYF.

CDR3 bases: TGTGCCAGCTCACCGCGGACAGAATCTGAAGCTTTCTTT. It codes for CASSPRTESEAFF. The genes are TRBV18 and TRBJ1-1, with a tentative D call TRBD1 (6 bases). V lost 3 bases to trimming and J lost 6 bases, with 11 bases between them. Per germline, CDR1 KGHSH and CDR2 LQKENI. This CDR3 region has 13 residues.

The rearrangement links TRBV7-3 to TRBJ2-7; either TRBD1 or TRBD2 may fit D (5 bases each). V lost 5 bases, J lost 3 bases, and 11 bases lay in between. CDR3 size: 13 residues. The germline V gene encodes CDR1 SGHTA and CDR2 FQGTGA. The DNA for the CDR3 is TGTGCCAGCAGCGGGGGTTCGGACTACGAGCAGTACTTC. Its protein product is CASSGGSDYEQYF.